The entry below gives a single T cell receptor beta chain sequence along with its context. Its antigen is not identified. CDR1 is SGHDT, CDR2 YYEEEE, per germline. CDR3 length: 11 amino acids. Trimming left V 2 bases short and J 10 bases short, with 9 bases between. The data belong to a study of PD-1 blockade in classical Hodgkin lymphoma. Exposure to brentuximab vedotin varied, and each patient had relapsed following autologous stem cell transplantation. General study results and limits: CD4+ TCR diversity, unlike CD8+, climbed significantly by C4D1. According to reports, newly diagnosed patients had lower baseline TCR diversity than healthy donors, and relapsed/refractory patients had lower baseline TCR diversity still.

Measured with immunoSEQ multiplex PCR; TCRdb has only the in-frame clones, and not every one. The data hold 50,000 to 75,000 clones, with over 75% observed a single time. The sequencing here drew on peripheral blood mononuclear cells (PBMCs), taken at baseline. This clonotype was sampled from a human donor with classical Hodgkin lymphoma. This chain connects TRBV5-6 to TRBJ1-2, with D unresolved. The CDR3 loop is CASSFLGHYTF. DNA for the CDR3: TGTGCCAGCAGCTTTCTAGGTCACTACACCTTC. The entire variable domain, with the rest obtained from reference TRBV5-6 and TRBJ1-2, is as follows: DAGVTQSPTHLIKTRGQQVTLRCSPKSGHDTVSWYQQALGQGPQFIFQYYEEEERQRGNFPDRFSGHQFPNYSSELNVNALLLGDSALYLCASSFLGHYTFGSGTRLTVV.